This TCR beta chain was sequenced during a study of shared clonotypes between healthy human individuals. Across the whole study: Sampling drew on donors who were a couple of women and a few men aged 18 to 49.

Sequencing of unsorted PBMC DNA was carried out using ten immunoSEQ deep assay plates. Some clones are missing from TCRdb's copy, which holds only in-frame ones; the method was immunoSEQ multiplex PCR. The profile shows under 600,000 clones, approximately 79% of them singletons. This CDR3 comprises 14 residues. Unmatched junction bases numbered 5, after V lost 5 bases and J lost 5 bases. Germline V CDR1 and CDR2: SGHTA, FQGTGA. This clone was seen only once. Sequenced sample: PBMCs. The TCR was taken from a woman in her thirties or forties in good health. Some clones in this sample may be carry-over from other donors' samples. The chain uses TRBV7-3 and TRBJ1-2, with 10 bases aligning to TRBD1. CDR3 region: CASSQTGGAYGYTF. The CDR3 coding sequence is TGTGCCAGCAGCCAGACAGGGGGCGCGTATGGCTACACCTTC.